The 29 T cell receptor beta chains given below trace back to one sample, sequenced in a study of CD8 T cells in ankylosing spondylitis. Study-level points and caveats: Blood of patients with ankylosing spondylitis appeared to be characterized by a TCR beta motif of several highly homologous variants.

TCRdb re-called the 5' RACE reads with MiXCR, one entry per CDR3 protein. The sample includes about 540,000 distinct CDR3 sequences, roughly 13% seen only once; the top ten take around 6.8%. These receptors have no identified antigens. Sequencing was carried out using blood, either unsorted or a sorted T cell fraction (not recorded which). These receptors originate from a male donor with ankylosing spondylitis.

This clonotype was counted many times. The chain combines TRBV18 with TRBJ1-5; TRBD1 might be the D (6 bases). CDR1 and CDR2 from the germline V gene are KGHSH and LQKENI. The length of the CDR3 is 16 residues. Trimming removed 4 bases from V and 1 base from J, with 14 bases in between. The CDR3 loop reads CASSQSAGASNQPQHF. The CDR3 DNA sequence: TGTGCCAGCTCACAAAGTGCGGGGGCAAGCAATCAGCCCCAGCATTTT.

CDR3 sequence: CAAGAREDEQYV. CDR3 sequence (DNA): TGTGCCGCGGGGGCGCGGGAGGACGAGCAGTACGTC. V gene TRBV24-1 combines with J gene TRBJ2-7; TRBD2 matches at 8 bases. The CDR3 spans 12 residues. Germline trimming cut 12 bases from V and 5 bases from J; bases unmatched to any gene: 8. Germline V lookup: CDR1 KGHDR, CDR2 SFDVKD.

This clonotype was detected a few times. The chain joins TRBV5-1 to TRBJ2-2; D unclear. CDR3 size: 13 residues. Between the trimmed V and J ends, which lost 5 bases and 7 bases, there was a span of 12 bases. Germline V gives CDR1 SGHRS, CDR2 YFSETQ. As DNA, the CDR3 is TGCGCCAGCAGTGGGTCCCCCCACGGGGAGCTGTTTTTT. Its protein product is CASSGSPHGELFF.

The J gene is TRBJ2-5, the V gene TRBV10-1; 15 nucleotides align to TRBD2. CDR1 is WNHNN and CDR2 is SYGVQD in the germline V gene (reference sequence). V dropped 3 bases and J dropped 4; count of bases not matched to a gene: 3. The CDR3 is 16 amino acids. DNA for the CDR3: TGCGCCAGCAGTGAAACGGGACTAGCGGGAGGAGAGACCCAGTACTTC. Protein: CASSETGLAGGETQYF.

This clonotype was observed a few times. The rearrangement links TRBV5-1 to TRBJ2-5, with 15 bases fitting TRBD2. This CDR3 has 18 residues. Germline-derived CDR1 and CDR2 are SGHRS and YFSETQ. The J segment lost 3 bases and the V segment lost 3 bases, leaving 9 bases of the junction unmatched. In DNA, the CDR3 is TGCGCCAGCAGCTCTGGACTAGCGGGAGGGCCTATTGAAGAGACCCAGTACTTC. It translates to CASSSGLAGGPIEETQYF.

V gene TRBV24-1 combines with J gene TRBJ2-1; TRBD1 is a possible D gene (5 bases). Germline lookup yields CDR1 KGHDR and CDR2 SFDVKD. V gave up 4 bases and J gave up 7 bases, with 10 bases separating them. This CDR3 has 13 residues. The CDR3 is CATSEPDRNEQFF. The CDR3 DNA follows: TGTGCCACCAGTGAGCCTGACAGAAATGAGCAGTTCTTC.

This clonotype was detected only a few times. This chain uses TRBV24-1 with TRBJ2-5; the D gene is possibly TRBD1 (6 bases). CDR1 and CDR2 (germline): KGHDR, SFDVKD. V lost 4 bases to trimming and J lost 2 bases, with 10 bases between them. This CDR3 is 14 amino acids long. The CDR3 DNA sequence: TGTGCCACCAGTGACTACAGGGAACAAGAGACCCAGTACTTC. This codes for CATSDYREQETQYF.

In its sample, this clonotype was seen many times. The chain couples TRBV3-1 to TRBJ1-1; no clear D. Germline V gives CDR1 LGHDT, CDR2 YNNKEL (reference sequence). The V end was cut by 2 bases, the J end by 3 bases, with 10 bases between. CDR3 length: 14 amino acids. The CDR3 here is CASSQLGLDTEAFF. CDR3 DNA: TGTGCCAGCAGCCAACTGGGCTTGGACACTGAAGCTTTCTTT.

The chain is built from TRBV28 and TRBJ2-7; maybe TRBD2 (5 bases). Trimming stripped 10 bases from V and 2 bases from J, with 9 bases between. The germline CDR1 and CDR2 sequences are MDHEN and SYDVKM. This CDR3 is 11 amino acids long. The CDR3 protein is CAIQRAYEQYF. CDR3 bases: TGTGCCATCCAGAGGGCCTACGAGCAGTACTTC.

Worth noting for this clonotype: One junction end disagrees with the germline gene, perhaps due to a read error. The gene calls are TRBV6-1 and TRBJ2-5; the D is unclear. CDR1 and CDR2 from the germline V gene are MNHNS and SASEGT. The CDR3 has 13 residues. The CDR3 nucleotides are TGTGCCAGCGGTGAGATGGCGAGTGAGACCCAGTACTTC. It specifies CASGEMASETQYF.

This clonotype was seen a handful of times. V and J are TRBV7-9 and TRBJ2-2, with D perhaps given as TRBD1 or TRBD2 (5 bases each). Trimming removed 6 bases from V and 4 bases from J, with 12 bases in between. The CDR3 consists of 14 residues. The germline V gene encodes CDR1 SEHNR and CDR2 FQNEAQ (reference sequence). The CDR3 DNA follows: TGTGCCAGCAGTTACCGGGGCGCCACCGGGGAGCTGTTTTTT. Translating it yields CASSYRGATGELFF. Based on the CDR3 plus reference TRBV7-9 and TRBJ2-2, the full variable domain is DTGVSQNPRHKITKRGQNVTFRCDPISEHNRLYWYRQTLGQGPEFLTYFQNEAQLEKSRLLSDRFSAERPKGSFSTLEIQRTEQGDSAMYLCASSYRGATGELFFGEGSRLTVL.

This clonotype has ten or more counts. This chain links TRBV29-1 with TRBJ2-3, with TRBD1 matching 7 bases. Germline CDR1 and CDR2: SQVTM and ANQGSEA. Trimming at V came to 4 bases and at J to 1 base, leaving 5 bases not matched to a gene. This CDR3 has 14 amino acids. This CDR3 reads CSVVRQGGTDTQYF. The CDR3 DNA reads TGCAGCGTTGTCCGACAGGGTGGCACAGATACGCAGTATTTT.

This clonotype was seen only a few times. CDR3 loop: CASSYGQDNSPLHF. The CDR3 DNA reads as TGTGCCAGCAGCTATGGACAGGATAATTCACCCCTCCACTTT. V gene TRBV7-8 combines with J gene TRBJ1-6, with TRBD1 matching 7 bases. Losses at the gene ends were 4 bases for V and 5 bases for J; bases not matched to a gene: 2. Germline CDR1 SGHVS, CDR2 FQNEAQ. The length of the CDR3 is 14 residues.

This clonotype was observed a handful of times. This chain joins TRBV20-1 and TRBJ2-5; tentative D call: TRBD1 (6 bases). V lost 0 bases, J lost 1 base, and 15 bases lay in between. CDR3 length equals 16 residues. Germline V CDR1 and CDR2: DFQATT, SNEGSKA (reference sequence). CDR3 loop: CSARDSFRQVQETQYF. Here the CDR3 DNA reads TGCAGTGCTAGAGATTCCTTTAGACAGGTCCAAGAGACCCAGTACTTC.

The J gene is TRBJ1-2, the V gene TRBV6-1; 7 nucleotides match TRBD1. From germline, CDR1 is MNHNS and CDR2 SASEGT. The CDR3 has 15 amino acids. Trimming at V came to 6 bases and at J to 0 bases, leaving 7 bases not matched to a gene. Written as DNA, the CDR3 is TGTGCCAGCAGGTCACAGGGGAGTTCTAACTATGGCTACACCTTC. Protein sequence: CASRSQGSSNYGYTF.

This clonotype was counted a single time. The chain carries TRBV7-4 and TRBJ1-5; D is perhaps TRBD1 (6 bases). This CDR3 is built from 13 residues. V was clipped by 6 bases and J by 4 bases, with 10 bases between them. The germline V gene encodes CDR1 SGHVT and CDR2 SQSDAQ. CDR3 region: CASRTGANQPQHF. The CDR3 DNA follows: TGTGCCAGCAGGACAGGCGCAAATCAGCCCCAGCATTTT.

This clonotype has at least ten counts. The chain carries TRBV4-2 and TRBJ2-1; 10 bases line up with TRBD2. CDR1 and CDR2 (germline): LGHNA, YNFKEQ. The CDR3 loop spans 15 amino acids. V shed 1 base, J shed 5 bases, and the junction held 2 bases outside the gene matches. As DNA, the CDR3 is TGTGCCAGCAGCCAAGTAGCGGGAGGCAACAATGAGCAGTTCTTC. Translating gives CASSQVAGGNNEQFF.

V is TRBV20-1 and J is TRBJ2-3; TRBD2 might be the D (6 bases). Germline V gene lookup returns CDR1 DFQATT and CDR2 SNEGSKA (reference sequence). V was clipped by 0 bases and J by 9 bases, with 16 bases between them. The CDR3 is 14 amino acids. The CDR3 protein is CSARDRVRGTTQYF. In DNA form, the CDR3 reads TGCAGTGCTAGAGATCGGGTGCGGGGTACAACGCAGTATTTT.

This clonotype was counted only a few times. The CDR3 sequence is CASSRGRDQQNSPLHF. CDR3 nucleotide sequence: TGTGCCAGCAGTCGAGGCCGGGACCAGCAGAATTCACCCCTCCACTTT. The chain is built from TRBV27 and TRBJ1-6, with D possibly being TRBD1 (5 bases). Germline V gives CDR1 MNHEY, CDR2 SMNVEV (reference sequence). The ends were cut back, 5 bases at V and 7 bases at J, with 18 bases in the middle. There are 16 residues in the CDR3.

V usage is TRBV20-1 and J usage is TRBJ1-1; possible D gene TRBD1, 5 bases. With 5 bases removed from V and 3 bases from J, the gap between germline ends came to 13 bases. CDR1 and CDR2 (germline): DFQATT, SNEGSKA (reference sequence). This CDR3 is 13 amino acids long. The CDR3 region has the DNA TGCAGTGCTGACCGACAGAGGGACACTGAAGCTTTCTTT. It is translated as CSADRQRDTEAFF.

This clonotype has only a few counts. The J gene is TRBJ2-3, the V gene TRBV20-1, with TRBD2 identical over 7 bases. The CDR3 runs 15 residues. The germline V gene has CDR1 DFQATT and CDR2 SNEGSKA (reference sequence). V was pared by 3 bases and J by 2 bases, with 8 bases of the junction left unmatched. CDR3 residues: CSASRSGTNTDTQYF. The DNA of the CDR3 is TGCAGTGCTAGTCGATCCGGGACTAACACAGATACGCAGTATTTT.

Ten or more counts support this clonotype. CDR3 protein: CASSLVLRGGEGDGYTF. CDR3 nucleotide sequence: TGCGCCAGCAGCTTGGTCCTCCGGGGAGGGGAAGGTGACGGCTACACCTTC. The J gene is TRBJ1-2, the V gene TRBV5-1; maybe TRBD1 (5 bases). Trimming shortened V by 0 bases and J by 8 bases, and 23 bases separated the two germline ends. CDR1 and CDR2 from the germline V gene are SGHRS and YFSETQ. The CDR3 extends over 17 amino acids.

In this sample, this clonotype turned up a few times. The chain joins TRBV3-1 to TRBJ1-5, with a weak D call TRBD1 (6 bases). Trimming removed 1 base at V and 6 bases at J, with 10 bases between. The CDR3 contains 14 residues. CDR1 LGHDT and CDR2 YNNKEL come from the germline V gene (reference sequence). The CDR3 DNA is TGTGCCAGCAGCCAAGGGTCAGGGGTTCAGCCCCAGCATTTT. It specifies CASSQGSGVQPQHF.

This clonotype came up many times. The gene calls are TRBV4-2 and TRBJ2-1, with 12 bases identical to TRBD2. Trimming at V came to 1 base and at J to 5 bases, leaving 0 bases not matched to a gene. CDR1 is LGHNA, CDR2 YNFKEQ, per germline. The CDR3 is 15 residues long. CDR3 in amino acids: CASSQGTSGDNEQFF. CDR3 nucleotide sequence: TGTGCCAGCAGCCAAGGGACTAGCGGGGACAATGAGCAGTTCTTC.

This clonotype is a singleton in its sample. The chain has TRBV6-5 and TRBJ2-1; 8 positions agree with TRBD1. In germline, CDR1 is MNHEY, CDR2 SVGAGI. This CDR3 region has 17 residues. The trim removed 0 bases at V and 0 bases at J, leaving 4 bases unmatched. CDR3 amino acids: CASSYSSTGGSYNEQFF. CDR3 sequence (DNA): TGTGCCAGCAGTTACTCTTCAACAGGGGGCTCCTACAATGAGCAGTTCTTC.

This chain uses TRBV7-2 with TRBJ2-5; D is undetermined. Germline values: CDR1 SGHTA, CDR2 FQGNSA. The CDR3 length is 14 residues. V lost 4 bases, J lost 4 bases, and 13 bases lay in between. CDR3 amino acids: CASSSTSLGETQYF. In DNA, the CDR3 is TGTGCCAGCAGCTCCACCAGCCTGGGAGAGACCCAGTACTTC.

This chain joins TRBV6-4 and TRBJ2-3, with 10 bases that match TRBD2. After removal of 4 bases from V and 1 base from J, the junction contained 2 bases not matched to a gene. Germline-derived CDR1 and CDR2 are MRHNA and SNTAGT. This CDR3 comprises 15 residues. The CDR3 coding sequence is TGTGCCAGCAGTGTCCTAGCGGGGGGCACAGATACGCAGTATTTT. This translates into CASSVLAGGTDTQYF.

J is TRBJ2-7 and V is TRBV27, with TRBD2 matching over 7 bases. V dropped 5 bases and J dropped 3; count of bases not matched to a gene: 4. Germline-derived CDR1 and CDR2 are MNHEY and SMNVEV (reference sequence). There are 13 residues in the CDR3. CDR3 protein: CASSPRTSYEQYV. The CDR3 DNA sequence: TGTGCCAGCAGTCCCCGGACTAGCTACGAGCAGTACGTC.

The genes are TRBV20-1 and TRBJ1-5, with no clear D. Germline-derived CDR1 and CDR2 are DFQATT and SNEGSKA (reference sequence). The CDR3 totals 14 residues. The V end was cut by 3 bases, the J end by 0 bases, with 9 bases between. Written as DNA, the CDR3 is TGCAGTGCTAGGAGAGACTATAGCAATCAGCCCCAGCATTTT. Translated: CSARRDYSNQPQHF.